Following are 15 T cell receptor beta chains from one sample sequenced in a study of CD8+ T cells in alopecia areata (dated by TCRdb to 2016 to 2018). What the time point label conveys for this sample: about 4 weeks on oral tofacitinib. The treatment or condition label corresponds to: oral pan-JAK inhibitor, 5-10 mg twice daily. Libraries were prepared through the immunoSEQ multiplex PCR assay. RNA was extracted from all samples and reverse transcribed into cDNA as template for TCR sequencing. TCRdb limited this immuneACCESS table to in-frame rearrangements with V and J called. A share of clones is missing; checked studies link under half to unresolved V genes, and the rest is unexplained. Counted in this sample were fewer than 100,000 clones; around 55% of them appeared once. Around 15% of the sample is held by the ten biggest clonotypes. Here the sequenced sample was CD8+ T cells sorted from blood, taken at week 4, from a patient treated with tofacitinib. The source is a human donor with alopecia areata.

CDR3 residues: CASSQGGSEAPSYEQYF. As DNA, the CDR3 is TGTGCCAGCAGCCAAGGAGGCTCGGAGGCTCCCTCCTACGAGCAGTACTTC. The chain couples TRBV4-2 to TRBJ2-7, with a weak D call TRBD2 (5 bases). This CDR3 is 17 amino acids long. V was clipped by 1 base and J by 0 bases, with 16 bases between them. The germline V gene encodes CDR1 LGHNA and CDR2 YNFKEQ.

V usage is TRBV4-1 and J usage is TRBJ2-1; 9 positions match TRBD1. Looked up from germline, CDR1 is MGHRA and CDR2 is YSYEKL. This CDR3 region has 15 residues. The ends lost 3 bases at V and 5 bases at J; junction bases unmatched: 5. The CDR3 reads CASSQRRTGDNEQFF. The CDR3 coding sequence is TGCGCCAGCAGCCAGAGAAGGACAGGGGACAATGAGCAGTTCTTC.

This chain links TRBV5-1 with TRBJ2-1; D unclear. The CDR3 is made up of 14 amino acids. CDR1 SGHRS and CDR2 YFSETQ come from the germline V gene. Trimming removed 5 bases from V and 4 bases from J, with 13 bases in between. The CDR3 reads CASRGEIGYNEQFF. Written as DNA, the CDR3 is TGCGCCAGCAGAGGCGAGATTGGTTACAATGAGCAGTTCTTC.

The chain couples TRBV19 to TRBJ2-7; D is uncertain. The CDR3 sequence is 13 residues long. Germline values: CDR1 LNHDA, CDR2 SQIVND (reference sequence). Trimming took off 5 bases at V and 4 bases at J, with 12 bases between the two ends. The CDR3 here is CASSDPRVYEQYF. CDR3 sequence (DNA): TGTGCCAGTAGTGACCCACGGGTATACGAGCAGTACTTC.

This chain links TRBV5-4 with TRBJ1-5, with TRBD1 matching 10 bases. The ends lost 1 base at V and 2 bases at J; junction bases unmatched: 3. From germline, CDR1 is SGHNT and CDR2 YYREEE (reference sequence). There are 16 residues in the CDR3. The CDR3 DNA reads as TGTGCCAGCAGCTTGTGGGGGACAGGGGGCAATCAGCCCCAGCATTTT. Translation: CASSLWGTGGNQPQHF.

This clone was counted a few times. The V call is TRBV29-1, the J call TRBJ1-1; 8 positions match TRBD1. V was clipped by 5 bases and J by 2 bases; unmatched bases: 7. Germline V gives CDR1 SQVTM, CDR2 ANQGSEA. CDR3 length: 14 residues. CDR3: CSVLRDRSNTEAFF. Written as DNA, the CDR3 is TGCAGCGTTTTACGGGACAGGAGCAACACTGAAGCTTTCTTT.

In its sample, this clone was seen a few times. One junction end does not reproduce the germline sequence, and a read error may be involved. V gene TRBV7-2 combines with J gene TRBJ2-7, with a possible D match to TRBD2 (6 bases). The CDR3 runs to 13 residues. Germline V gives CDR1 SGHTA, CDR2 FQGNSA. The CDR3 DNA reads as TGTGCCAGCAGCTTGACAGTCACTAGCTCGGTGAACTTC. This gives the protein CASSLTVTSSVNF.

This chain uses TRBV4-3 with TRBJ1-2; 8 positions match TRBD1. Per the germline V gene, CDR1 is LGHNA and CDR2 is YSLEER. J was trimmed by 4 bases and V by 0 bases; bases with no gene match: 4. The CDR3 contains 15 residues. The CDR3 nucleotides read TGCGCCAGCAGCCAAGAACGGACAGGGAGCTATGGCTACACCTTC. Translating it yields CASSQERTGSYGYTF.

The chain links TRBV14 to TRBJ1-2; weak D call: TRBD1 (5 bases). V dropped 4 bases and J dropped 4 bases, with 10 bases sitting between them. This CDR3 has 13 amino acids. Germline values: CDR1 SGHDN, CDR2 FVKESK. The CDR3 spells CASSLHDSYGYTF. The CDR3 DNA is TGTGCCAGCAGCCTACACGACAGCTATGGCTACACCTTC. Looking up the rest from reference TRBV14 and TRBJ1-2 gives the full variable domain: EAGVTQFPSHSVIEKGQTVTLRCDPISGHDNLYWYRRVMGKEIKFLLHFVKESKQDESGMPNNRFLAERTGGTYSTLKVQPAELEDSGVYFCASSLHDSYGYTFGSGTRLTVV.

As DNA, the CDR3 is TGCGCCAGCAGCTTGTCCCTAGCGGGAGTAGCCTACAATGAGCAGTTCTTC. It yields the protein CASSLSLAGVAYNEQFF. The genes are TRBV5-1 and TRBJ2-1; TRBD2 matches at 10 bases. Trimming at V came to 1 base and at J to 2 bases, leaving 6 bases not matched to a gene. Germline lookup yields CDR1 SGHRS and CDR2 YFSETQ. This CDR3 is 17 amino acids long.

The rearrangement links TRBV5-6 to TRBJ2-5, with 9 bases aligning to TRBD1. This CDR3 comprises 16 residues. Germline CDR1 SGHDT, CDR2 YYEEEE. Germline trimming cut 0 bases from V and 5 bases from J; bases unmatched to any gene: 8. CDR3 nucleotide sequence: TGTGCCAGCAGCTTGGGTGCCGGGACAGGGAGTGAGACCCAGTACTTC. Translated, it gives CASSLGAGTGSETQYF.

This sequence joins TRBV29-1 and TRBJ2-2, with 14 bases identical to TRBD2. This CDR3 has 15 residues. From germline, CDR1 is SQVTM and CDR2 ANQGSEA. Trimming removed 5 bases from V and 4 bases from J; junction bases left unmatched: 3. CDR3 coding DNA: TGCAGCGTTACAGGGACTAGCGGGGGCACCGGGGAGCTGTTTTTT. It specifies CSVTGTSGGTGELFF.

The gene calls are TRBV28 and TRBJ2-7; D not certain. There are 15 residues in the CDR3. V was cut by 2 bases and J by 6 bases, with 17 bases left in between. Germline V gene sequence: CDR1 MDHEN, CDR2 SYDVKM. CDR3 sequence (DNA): TGTGCCAGCAGTTTACAACAGTGGGGTCTGGGCGAGCAGTACTTC. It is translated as CASSLQQWGLGEQYF.

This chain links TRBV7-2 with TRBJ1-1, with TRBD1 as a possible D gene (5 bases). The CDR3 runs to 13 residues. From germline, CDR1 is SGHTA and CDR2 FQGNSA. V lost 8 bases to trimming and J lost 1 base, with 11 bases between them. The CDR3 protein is CASRGYWNTEAFF. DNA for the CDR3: TGTGCCAGCCGGGGCTACTGGAACACTGAAGCTTTCTTT.

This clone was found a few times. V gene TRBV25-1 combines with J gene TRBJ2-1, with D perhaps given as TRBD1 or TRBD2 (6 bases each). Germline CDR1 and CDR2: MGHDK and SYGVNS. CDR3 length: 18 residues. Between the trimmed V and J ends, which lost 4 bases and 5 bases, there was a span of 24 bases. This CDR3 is CASSGRDDRSWVHNEQFF. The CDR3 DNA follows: TGTGCCAGCAGTGGGCGGGATGACAGGTCGTGGGTACACAATGAGCAGTTCTTC.